This T cell receptor beta chain was recovered during a study of beta chain features in type 1 diabetes (dated by TCRdb to 2017 to 2018). Context from the whole study: Mean age, gender distribution, total cell number and subset yield did not differ between patients and healthy donors. A total of 90 million to 120 million sorted cells were examined across all samples, and a strong correlation was observed between cell number per subset and RNA yield. Whereas all 30 or so donors provided naive and central memory subsets, regulatory and stem cell-like memory subsets were isolated from just 8 patients and roughly 8 healthy donors. The study compared TCRB repertoires of sorted circulating CD4+ T cell subsets between recently diagnosed type 1 diabetes patients and matched healthy donors. Results and caveats for the whole study, not just this receptor: HLA sub-analyses involved small numbers of individuals, so any influence of HLA type on TCRB rearrangement remained unresolved. Because cDNA was sequenced instead of genomic DNA, activated cells with high expression could be over-represented, although the groups did not differ in activation or CD3 levels. Shorter templates might be favored by PCR, yet because patient and control samples were amplified and corrected together, any such skew would affect both groups equally. Type 1 diabetes patients showed a moderate but significant shortening of TCRB CDR3 length in all four CD4+ subsets. At VDJ recombination sites, patients with type 1 diabetes made fewer insertions and deleted more nucleotides, a pattern implying thymic rearrangement abnormalities. The naive, central memory and regulatory TCRB repertoires appeared to resemble one another more closely among patients than among healthy donors.

From each donor, a single peripheral blood sample of about 116 mL on average was drawn into heparinised tubes. A BD FACSAria II and a panel including CD45RO, CCR7, CD25, CD127, CD95 and CD27 were used to sort naive, central memory, regulatory and stem cell-like memory CD4+ T cells. Every sorted population had a purity above 95%. Right away, PBMCs were isolated by Lymphoprep density gradient centrifugation and were stained directly, with no culture step. So that batch effects would be minimized, each experiment stained and sorted samples in pairs, pairing one healthy donor with one patient. The CDR3 spans 15 residues, from the cysteine through the phenylalanine. Only the CDR3 portion is preserved as DNA: 45 bases, with reading frame beginning at the first base. Trimming at the junction amounts to 3 bases on V and 4 bases on J, and the germline ends lie 16 bases apart. From the germline V gene, CDR1 is SGHTS and CDR2 is YDEGEE.

The High Capacity cDNA Reverse Transcription Kit was used to reverse transcribe all of the isolated RNA, meaning that expressed TCRB transcripts were what got sequenced. Naive, central memory and regulatory T cell samples underwent deep immunoSEQ sequencing, averaging around 3.7 million total reads per sample. After sorted cells were lysed in RLT buffer, RNA was extracted with DNase-treated RNeasy Micro or Mini kits, with the choice depending on cell number. To prevent cross-contamination, every cell subset was processed on its own, while patient and healthy donor samples were processed together. The immunoSEQ multiplex PCR was used to amplify TCRB sequences from cDNA, generating 87-bp fragments that spanned the CDR3 region. Sequencing of the amplicons was done on the Illumina HiSeq platform. In the paper's pipeline: PCR bias was corrected computationally using synthetic template baselines, and reads within Hamming distance 2 were collapsed, with unmergeable singletons discarded. Reads were aligned to IMGT to assign V, D and J genes, CDR3 length, and insertions or deletions at six rearrangement sites. Within each subset, clonotype counts were normalized to sorted cell number, and only after that were true diversity and Gini coefficients computed with the tcR R package. The overlap coefficient, calculated on TCRB nucleotide sequences, was used to quantify repertoire sharing. Out-of-frame TCRB sequences from naive cells were analyzed to stand in for the pre-selection repertoire. TCRdb carries this immuneACCESS record with in-frame sequences only. Its versions omit some clonotypes, under half of them owing to an unresolved V gene in the studies checked, with the rest unexplained. V and J calls and clone size come straight from that table; D and trimming were deduced from the DNA. The sample profile shows 390,000 or so clones; 14% of them were found once. The ten most abundant clones make up approximately 0.038% of the sample.

This clone was observed a single time. The antigen it binds to is not known. It has no much larger one-base neighbor in the sample; base qualities were not kept. This TCR was sampled from a man aged 25-45 years in good health. The chain links TRBV5-8 with TRBJ2-5; no D gene can be assigned with confidence. Sequenced input: naive CD4+ T cells from blood. Explained via the paper, the cell subset or site label denotes: true naive CD4+ T cells. The CDR3 amino acid sequence is: CASSSGVREGETQYF. The nucleotides read TGTGCCAGCAGCTCCGGAGTACGTGAAGGAGAGACCCAGTACTTC. With the portions outside the CDR3 filled from the reference TRBV5-8 and TRBJ2-5 genes, the complete variable region becomes EAGVTQSPTHLIKTRGQQATLRCSPISGHTSVYWYQQALGLGLQFLLWYDEGEERNRGNFPPRFSGRQFPNYSSELNVNALELEDSALYLCASSSGVREGETQYFGPGTRLLVL.